Shown below are 8 T cell receptor beta chains from a single sample sequenced in a study of cytotoxic CD8 clonotypes in ibrutinib-treated CLL. The table came from immunoSEQ multiplex PCR; TCRdb's copy has only in-frame clones and leaves some out. The profile shows approximately 340,000 clones, 60% to 80% of them singletons. This specimen consisted of PBMCs, obtained after 36 months of ibrutinib treatment. The receptors here all came from a human donor with chronic lymphocytic leukemia.

The V and J genes are TRBV15 and TRBJ1-5; the D gene is possibly TRBD1 (6 bases). The CDR3 spans 15 residues. Trimming removed 3 bases from V and 2 bases from J, with 11 bases in between. From germline, CDR1 is LNHNV and CDR2 YYDKDF (reference sequence). The CDR3 is CATSSFRGGNQPQHF. CDR3 DNA sequence: TGTGCCACCAGCAGCTTCAGGGGCGGCAATCAGCCCCAGCATTTT.

This clone was recorded once. CDR3 amino acids: CAAGEEGLYEQYF. CDR3 bases: TGTGCCGCCGGCGAGGAGGGCCTCTACGAGCAGTACTTC. V gene TRBV6-5 combines with J gene TRBJ2-7, with a weak D call TRBD2 (6 bases). The CDR3 runs to 13 residues. CDR1 is MNHEY, CDR2 SVGAGI, per germline. Trimming took 11 bases from V and 3 from J, leaving 17 bases between them.

V and J are TRBV6-1 and TRBJ2-2, with no clear D. This CDR3 has 15 residues. Trimming removed 0 bases at V and 4 bases at J, with 9 bases between. Looked up from germline, CDR1 is MNHNS and CDR2 is SASEGT. In DNA, the CDR3 is TGTGCCAGCAGTGAAGCGCGACAAACCACCGGGGAGCTGTTTTTT. It specifies CASSEARQTTGELFF.

The genes are TRBV4-1 and TRBJ1-2, with 7 bases aligning to TRBD1. Germline V gene data show CDR1 as MGHRA and CDR2 as YSYEKL. This CDR3 has 14 residues. V shed 3 bases and J 4 bases; nucleotides not matched to a gene: 5. This CDR3 reads CASSHAGQVYGYTF. Written as DNA, the CDR3 is TGCGCCAGCAGCCATGCCGGACAGGTCTATGGCTACACCTTC.

The rearrangement links TRBV11-2 to TRBJ1-2, with no clear D. This CDR3 is 14 amino acids long. Deletions cut 5 bases from V and 5 bases from J, with 15 bases between. Germline V gene data show CDR1 as SGHAT and CDR2 as FQNNGV. CDR3 loop: CASSPASNSYGYTF. The CDR3, as DNA: TGTGCCAGCAGCCCGGCGAGCAATAGTTATGGCTACACCTTC.

The V and J genes are TRBV7-6 and TRBJ2-5; D not resolved. The CDR3 sequence is 13 residues long. CDR1 SGHVS and CDR2 FNYEAQ come from the germline V gene. Trimming took off 1 base at V and 5 bases at J, with 8 bases between the two ends. In DNA form, the CDR3 reads TGTGCCAGCAGCTTAGGGGGTCCGGAGACCCAGTACTTC. This sequence encodes CASSLGGPETQYF.

The V and J genes are TRBV7-6 and TRBJ2-7; TRBD1 matches 8 bases. Germline assignment: CDR1 SGHVS and CDR2 FNYEAQ. This CDR3 has 15 amino acids. Germline trimming cut 5 bases from V and 2 bases from J; bases unmatched to any gene: 8. DNA for the CDR3: TGTGCCAGCAGCGAATGGGACAGGCTACCCTACGAGCAGTACTTC. As protein: CASSEWDRLPYEQYF.

The CDR3 here is CASSILPGGSYEQYF. DNA of the CDR3: TGTGCCAGTAGTATCCTCCCAGGGGGTTCCTACGAGCAGTACTTC. The chain couples TRBV19 to TRBJ2-7; 7 bases match TRBD1. The CDR3 has 15 amino acids. Germline trimming cut 3 bases from V and 1 base from J; bases unmatched to any gene: 6. Germline values: CDR1 LNHDA, CDR2 SQIVND (reference sequence).